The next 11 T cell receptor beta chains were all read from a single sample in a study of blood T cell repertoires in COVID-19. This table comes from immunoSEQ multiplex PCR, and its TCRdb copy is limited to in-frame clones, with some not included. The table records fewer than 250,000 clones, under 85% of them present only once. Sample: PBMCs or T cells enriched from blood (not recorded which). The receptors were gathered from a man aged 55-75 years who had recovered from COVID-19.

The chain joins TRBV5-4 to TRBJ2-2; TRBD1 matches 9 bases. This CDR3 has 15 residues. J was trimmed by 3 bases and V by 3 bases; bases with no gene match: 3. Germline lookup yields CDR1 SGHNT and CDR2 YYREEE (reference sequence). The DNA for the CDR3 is TGTGCCAGCAGCTCCGGGACAGGGTACACCGGGGAGCTGTTTTTT. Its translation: CASSSGTGYTGELFF.

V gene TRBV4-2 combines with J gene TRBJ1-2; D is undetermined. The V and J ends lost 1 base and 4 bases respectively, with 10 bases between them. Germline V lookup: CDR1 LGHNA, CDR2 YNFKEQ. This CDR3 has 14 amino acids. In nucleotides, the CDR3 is TGTGCCAGCAGCCAAGCCGACCGAGGCTATGGCTACACCTTC. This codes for CASSQADRGYGYTF.

DNA of the CDR3: TGTGCCAGTAGTCGTAAGGGGCAGGCATATGGCTACACCTTC. This translates into CASSRKGQAYGYTF. J is TRBJ1-2 and V is TRBV19, with D possibly matching TRBD1 (5 bases). Germline CDR1 and CDR2: LNHDA and SQIVND (reference sequence). The CDR3 totals 14 residues. Trimming cost V 5 bases and J 5 bases, with 15 bases left between them.

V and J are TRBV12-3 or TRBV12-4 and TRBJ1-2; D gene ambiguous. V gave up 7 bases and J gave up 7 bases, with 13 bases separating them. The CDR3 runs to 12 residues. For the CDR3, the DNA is TGTGCCAGCACCTACGCTGGTACTGGCTACACCTTC. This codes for CASTYAGTGYTF.

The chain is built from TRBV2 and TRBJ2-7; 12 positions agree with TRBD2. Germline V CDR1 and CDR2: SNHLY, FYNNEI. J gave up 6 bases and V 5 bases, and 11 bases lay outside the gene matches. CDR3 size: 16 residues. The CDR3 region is CASSQYSGLAGLEQYF. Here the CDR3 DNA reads TGTGCCAGCAGTCAGTACTCGGGACTAGCGGGCCTCGAGCAGTACTTC.

CDR3 residues: CASSVVTGGVDEKLFF. The CDR3 coding sequence is TGTGCCAGCAGCGTAGTAACAGGGGGCGTCGATGAAAAACTGTTTTTT. This chain connects TRBV7-2 to TRBJ1-4, with 9 bases fitting TRBD1. In germline, CDR1 is SGHTA, CDR2 FQGNSA. The CDR3 sequence is 16 residues long. With V trimmed by 5 bases and J by 6 bases, 10 bases remained unmatched.

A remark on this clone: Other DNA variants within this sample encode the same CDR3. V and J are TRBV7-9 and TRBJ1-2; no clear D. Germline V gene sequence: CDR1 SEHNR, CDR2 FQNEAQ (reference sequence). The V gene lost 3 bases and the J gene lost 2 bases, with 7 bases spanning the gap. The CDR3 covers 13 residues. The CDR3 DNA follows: TGTGCCAGCAGCTTGGCGGGAAACTATGGCTACACCTTC. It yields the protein CASSLAGNYGYTF. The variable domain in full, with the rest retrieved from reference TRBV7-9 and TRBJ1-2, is DTGVSQNPRHKITKRGQNVTFRCDPISEHNRLYWYRQTLGQGPEFLTYFQNEAQLEKSRLLSDRFSAERPKGSFSTLEIQRTEQGDSAMYLCASSLAGNYGYTFGSGTRLTVV.

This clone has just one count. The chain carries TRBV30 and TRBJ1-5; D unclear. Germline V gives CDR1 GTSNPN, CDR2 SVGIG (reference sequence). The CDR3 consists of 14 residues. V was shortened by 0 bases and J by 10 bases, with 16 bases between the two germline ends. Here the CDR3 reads CAWSVSTARNPQHF. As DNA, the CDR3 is TGTGCCTGGAGTGTAAGCACAGCCAGGAATCCCCAGCATTTT.

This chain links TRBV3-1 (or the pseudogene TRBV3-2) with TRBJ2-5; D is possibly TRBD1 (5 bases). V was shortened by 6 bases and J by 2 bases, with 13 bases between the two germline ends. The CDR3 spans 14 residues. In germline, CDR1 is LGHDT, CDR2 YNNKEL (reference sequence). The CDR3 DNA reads TGTGCCAGCAGACGAAAAGGGGAACAAGAGACCCAGTACTTC. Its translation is CASRRKGEQETQYF.

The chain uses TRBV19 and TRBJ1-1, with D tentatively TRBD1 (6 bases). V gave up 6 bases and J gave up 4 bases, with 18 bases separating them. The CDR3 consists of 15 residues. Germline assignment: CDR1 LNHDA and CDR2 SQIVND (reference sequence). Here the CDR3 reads CASRPYEGTPTEAFF. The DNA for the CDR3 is TGTGCCAGTAGACCATACGAGGGGACACCCACTGAAGCTTTCTTT.

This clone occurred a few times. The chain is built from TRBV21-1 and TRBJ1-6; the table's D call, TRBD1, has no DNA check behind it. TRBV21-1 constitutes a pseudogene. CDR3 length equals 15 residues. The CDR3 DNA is TGTGCCAGCAGCGCACAGGGGGCTTATAATTCACCCCTCCACTTT. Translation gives CASSAQGAYNSPLHF.